A selection of T cell receptor beta chains follows, all from one sample in a study of T cell responses to AZD1222 COVID-19 vaccine. Measured with immunoSEQ multiplex PCR; TCRdb has only the in-frame clones, and not every one. The sample consists of 150,000 to 200,000 clones, 94% of them appearing once. The source material was peripheral blood, sampled 28 days after the second AZD1222 dose. These receptors originate from an adult who received the AZD1222 COVID-19 vaccine. CDR3s include the opening cysteine and the closing phenylalanine or tryptophan. D genes are given only for firm matches. Clone sizes are given selectively: once, few, many, or a class where the clone is expanded.

TRBJ2-7,.,TRBV10-2,TRBD2,TGCGCCAGCACCGAACCGCGGGAGAATGCGTACGAGCAGTACTTC,CASTEPRENAYEQYF
TRBJ2-3,once,TRBV28,.,TGTGCCAGCAGTTTCGGAGGGCCCGGAGATACGCAGTATTTT,CASSFGGPGDTQYF
TRBJ2-3,.,TRBV12-3/TRBV12-4,.,TGTGCCTCATCACGGGACGGTACAGATACGCAGTATTTT,CASSRDGTDTQYF
TRBJ2-7,.,TRBV28,TRBD1,TGTGCCAGCAGTTTCCACCGACAGGGATACGAGCAGTACTTC,CASSFHRQGYEQYF
TRBJ2-7,.,TRBV10-3,TRBD2,TGTGCCATCAGTGAGAACCTAGCGGGAGACTTGCGCGAGCAGTACTTC,CAISENLAGDLREQYF
TRBJ2-1,once,TRBV6-1,.,TGTGCCAGCAGTGAACCGGGACCCCCGAAGTACAATGAGCAGTTCTTC,CASSEPGPPKYNEQFF
TRBJ2-2,.,TRBV30,.,TGTGCCTGGAGTGTAATGCATGGATGGACTCCGAACACCGGGGAGCTGTTTTTT,CAWSVMHGWTPNTGELFF
TRBJ1-1,.,TRBV13,TRBD1,TGTGCCAGCAGCTTCGGGACAGTGAACACTGAAGCTTTCTTT,CASSFGTVNTEAFF
TRBJ1-3,.,TRBV6-5,.,TGTGCCAGCAGTTGGGACGTTAGCTCTGGAAACACCATATATTTT,CASSWDVSSGNTIYF
TRBJ1-2,.,TRBV12-5,.,TGTGCTAGTGGCCCCCCCGGCTACACCTTC,CASGPPGYTF
TRBJ1-3,.,TRBV9,.,TGTGCCAGCAGCCCACGCTCGGTGGGAACAGCGGGAAACACCATATATTTT,CASSPRSVGTAGNTIYF
TRBJ2-7,.,TRBV4-3,TRBD2,TGCGCCAGCAGCGAAGGGGTCAGCGGGAGCTACGAGCAGTACTTC,CASSEGVSGSYEQYF
TRBJ1-4,.,TRBV15,.,TGTGCCACCAGCCGTTCTTCCGCAACTAATGAAAAACTGTTTTTT,CATSRSSATNEKLFF
TRBJ1-5,.,TRBV19,TRBD1,TGTGCCAGTAGTCTCCCGGACAGGAGACTTCAGCCCCAGCATTTT,CASSLPDRRLQPQHF
TRBJ1-2,.,TRBV2,.,TGTGCCAGCAGTGCCCCAGTGAACTATGGCTACACCTTC,CASSAPVNYGYTF
TRBJ1-2,.,TRBV6-2/TRBV6-3,TRBD1,TGTGCCAGCAGTTACGACAGGGAGTATGGCTACACCTTC,CASSYDREYGYTF
TRBJ2-1,.,TRBV7-2,TRBD2,TGTGCCAGCAGCGCCCTAGCGGGAGGGAAATACAATGAGCAGTTCTTC,CASSALAGGKYNEQFF
TRBJ1-1,.,TRBV6-2/TRBV6-3,.,TGTGCCAGCAGTCACGCAAGGGGAGATGAAGCTTTCTTT,CASSHARGDEAFF
TRBJ1-1,few,TRBV2,.,TGTGCCAGCAGCCGCTGGGGCCCAATGAACACTGAAGCTTTCTTT,CASSRWGPMNTEAFF
TRBJ2-1,.,TRBV28,.,TGTGCCAGCAGTTTAACCGTAACCCCGGTGGGCAACAATGAGCAGTTCTTC,CASSLTVTPVGNNEQFF
TRBJ2-1,.,TRBV10-3,.,TGTGCCATCAGTGAGTCCGGAAAACGAGAGGGGTTCTTC,CAISESGKREGFF
TRBJ2-3,.,TRBV2,TRBD1,TGTGCCAGCAGTGAAATGTGGACAGGGGGCACAGATACGCAGTATTTT,CASSEMWTGGTDTQYF
TRBJ2-7,.,TRBV5-1,TRBD2,TGCGCCAGCAGAATAGGACTAGCGGCTTACGAGCAGTACTTC,CASRIGLAAYEQYF
TRBJ1-4,.,TRBV28,TRBD1,TGTGCCAGCAGTTCCCGGAGGGGGCCCTTGCGTGAAAAACTGTTTTTT,CASSSRRGPLREKLFF
TRBJ1-1,.,TRBV6-5,.,TGTGCCGCCCGAGGGCTCCTCAAAACTGAAGCTTTCTTT,CAARGLLKTEAFF
TRBJ1-1,.,TRBV6-5,TRBD1,TGTGCCAGCAGACGACAGGGGGCAACTGAAGCTTTCTTT,CASRRQGATEAFF
TRBJ2-7,.,TRBV7-2,TRBD2,TGTGCCAGCAGCTTAATCGGAGCGGGAGGTTCCAGGACCTACGAGCAGTACTTC,CASSLIGAGGSRTYEQYF
TRBJ2-1,.,TRBV5-1,.,TGCGCCAGCATGGCGCGCTACAATGAGCAGTTCTTC,CASMARYNEQFF